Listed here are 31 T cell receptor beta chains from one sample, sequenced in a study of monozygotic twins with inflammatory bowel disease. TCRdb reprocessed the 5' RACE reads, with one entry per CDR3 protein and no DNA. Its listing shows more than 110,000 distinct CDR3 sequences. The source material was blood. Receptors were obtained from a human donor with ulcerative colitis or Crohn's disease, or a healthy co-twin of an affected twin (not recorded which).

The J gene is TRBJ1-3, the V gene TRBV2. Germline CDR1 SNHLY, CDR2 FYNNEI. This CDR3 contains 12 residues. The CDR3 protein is CASSPWGGVADF.

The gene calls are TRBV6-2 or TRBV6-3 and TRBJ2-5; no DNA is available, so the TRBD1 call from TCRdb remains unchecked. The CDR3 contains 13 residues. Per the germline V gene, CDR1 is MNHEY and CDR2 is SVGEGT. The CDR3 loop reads CASSRGRQETQYF.

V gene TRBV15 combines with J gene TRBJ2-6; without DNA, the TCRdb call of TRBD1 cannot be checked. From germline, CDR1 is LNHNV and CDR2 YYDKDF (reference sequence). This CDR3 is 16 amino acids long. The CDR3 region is CATSREELSPPSGLTF.

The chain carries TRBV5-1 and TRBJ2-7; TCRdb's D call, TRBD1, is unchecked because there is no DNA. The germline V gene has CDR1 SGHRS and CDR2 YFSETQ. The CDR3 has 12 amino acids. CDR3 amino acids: CASLDTLGEQYF.

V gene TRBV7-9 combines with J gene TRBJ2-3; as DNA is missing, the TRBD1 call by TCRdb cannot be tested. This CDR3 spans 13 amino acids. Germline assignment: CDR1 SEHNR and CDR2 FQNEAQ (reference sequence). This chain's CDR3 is CASSSYRGNTQYF. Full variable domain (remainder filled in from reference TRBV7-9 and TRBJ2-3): DTGVSQNPRHKITKRGQNVTFRCDPISEHNRLYWYRQTLGQGPEFLTYFQNEAQLEKSRLLSDRFSAERPKGSFSTLEIQRTEQGDSAMYLCASSSYRGNTQYFGPGTRLTVL.

CDR3: CASSLIPGLGSGANVLTF. The chain is built from TRBV11-2 and TRBJ2-6; the TCRdb D gene call, TRBD2, has no DNA to confirm it. The germline gives CDR1 SGHAT, CDR2 FQNNGV. This CDR3 has 18 amino acids.

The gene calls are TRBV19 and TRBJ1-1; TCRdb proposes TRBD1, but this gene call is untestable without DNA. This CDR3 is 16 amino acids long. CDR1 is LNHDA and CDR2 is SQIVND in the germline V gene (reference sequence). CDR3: CASSPPVPKGNTEAFF.

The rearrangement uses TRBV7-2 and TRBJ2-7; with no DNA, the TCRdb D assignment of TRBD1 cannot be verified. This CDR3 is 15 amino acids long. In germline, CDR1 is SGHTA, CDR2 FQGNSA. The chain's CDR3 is CASRAGGTGSYEQYF.

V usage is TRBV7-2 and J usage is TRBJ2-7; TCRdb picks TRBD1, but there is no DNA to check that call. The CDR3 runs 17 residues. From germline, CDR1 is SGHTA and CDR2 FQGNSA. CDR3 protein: CASSFYRGRGSSYEQYF.

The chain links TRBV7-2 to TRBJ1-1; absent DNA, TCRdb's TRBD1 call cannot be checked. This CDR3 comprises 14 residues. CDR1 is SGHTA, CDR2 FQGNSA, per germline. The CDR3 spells CASRGKQGASEAFF.

The CDR3 region is CASMELETQYF. V and J are TRBV6-1 and TRBJ2-5. Per germline, CDR1 MNHNS and CDR2 SASEGT. The CDR3 extends over 11 amino acids.

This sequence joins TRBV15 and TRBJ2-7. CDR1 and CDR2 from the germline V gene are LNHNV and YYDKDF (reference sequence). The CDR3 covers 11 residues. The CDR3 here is CATSRDGEQYF.

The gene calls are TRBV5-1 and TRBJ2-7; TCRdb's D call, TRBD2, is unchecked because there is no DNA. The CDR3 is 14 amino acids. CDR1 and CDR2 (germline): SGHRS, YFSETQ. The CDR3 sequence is CASSSLEGGYEQYF. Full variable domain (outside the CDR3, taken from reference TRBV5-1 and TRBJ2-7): KAGVTQTPRYLIKTRGQQVTLSCSPISGHRSVSWYQQTPGQGLQFLFEYFSETQRNKGNFPGRFSGRQFSNSRSEMNVSTLELGDSALYLCASSSLEGGYEQYFGPGTRLTVT.

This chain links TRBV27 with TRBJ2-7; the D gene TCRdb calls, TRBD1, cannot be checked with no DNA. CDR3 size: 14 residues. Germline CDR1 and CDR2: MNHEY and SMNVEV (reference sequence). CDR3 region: CASSPGTGLYEQYF.

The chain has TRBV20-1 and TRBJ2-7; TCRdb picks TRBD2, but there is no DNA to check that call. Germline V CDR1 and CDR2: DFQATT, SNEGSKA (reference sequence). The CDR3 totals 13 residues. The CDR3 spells CSADRGRDYEQYF.

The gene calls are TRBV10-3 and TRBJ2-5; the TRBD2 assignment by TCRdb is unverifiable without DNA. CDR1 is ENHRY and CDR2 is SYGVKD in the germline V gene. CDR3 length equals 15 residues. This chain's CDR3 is CAISGGTSGKETQYF.

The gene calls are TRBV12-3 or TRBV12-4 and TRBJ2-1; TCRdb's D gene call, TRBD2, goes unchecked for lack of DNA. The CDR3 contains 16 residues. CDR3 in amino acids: CASSLSGGVPDNEQFF.

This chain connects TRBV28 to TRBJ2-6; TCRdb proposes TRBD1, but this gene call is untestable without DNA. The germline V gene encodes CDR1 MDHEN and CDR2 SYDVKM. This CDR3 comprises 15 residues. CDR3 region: CASEDRGSGANVLTF.

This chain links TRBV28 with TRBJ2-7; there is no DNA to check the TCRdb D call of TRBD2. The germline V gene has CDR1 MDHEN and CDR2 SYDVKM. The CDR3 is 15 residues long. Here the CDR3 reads CASSPLAGASYEQYF.

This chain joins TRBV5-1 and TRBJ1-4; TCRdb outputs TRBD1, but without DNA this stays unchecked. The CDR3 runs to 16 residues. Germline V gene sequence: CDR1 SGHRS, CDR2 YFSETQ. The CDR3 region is CASSPGQITTNEKLFF.

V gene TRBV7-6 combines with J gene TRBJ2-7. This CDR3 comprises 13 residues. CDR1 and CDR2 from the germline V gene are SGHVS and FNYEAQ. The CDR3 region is CASSLAEIYEQYF.

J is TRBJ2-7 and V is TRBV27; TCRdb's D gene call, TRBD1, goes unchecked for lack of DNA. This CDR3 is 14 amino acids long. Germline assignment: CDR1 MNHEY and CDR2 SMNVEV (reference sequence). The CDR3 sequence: CASSPDRGDDEQYF.

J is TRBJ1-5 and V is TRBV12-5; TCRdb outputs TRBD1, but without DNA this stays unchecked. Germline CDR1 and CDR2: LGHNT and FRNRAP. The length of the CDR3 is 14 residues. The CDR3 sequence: CASGLGQSNQPQHF.

The CDR3 loop reads CASSLSPAGNEQYF. This rearrangement joins TRBV7-3 to TRBJ2-7; TCRdb picks TRBD1, but there is no DNA to check that call. The CDR3 totals 14 residues. Germline CDR1 SGHTA, CDR2 FQGTGA.

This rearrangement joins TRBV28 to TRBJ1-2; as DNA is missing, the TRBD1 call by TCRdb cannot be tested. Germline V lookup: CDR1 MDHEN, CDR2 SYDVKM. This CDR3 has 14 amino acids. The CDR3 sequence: CASSALRGRSGYTF.

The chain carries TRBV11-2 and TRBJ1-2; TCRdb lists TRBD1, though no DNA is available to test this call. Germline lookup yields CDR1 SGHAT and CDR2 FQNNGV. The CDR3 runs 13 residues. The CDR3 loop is CASSQGQGTGYTF.

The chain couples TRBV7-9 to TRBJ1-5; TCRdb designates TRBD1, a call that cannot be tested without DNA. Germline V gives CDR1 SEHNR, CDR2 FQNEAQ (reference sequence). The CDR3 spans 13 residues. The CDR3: CASSLGQQQPQHF.

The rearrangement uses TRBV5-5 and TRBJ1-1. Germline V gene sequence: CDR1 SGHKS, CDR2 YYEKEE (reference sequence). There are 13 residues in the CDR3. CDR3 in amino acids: CASSSVDLAEAFF.

CDR3 residues: CASERENTGELFF. This chain joins TRBV6-5 and TRBJ2-2; the D call from TCRdb, TRBD2, cannot be confirmed without DNA. The length of the CDR3 is 13 residues. CDR1 and CDR2 (germline): MNHEY, SVGAGI.

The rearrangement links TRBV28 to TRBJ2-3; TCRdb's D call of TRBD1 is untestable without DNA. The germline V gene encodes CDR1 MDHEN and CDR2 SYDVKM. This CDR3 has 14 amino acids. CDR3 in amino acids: CASSTLLRGDTQYF.

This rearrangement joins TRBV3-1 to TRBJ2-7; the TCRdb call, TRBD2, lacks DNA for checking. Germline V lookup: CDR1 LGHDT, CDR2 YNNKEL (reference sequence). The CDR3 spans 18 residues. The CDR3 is CASSQEIPEGGSAYEQYF.